The 19 T cell receptor beta chains listed next were all sequenced from one sample in a study of blood T cell repertoires in COVID-19. The table came from immunoSEQ multiplex PCR; TCRdb's copy has only in-frame clones and leaves some out. The table records about 140,000 clones, 77% of them present only once. The sequencing sample was made of peripheral blood. The receptors stem from a woman aged 45-65 years with active or convalescent COVID-19.

In its sample, this clone was seen once. The chain carries TRBV5-6 and TRBJ2-3, with 8 bases fitting TRBD2. The germline V gene encodes CDR1 SGHDT and CDR2 YYEEEE. The CDR3 runs to 16 residues. The junction had 8 bases not matched to a gene; V was cut back by 5 bases and J by 0 bases. CDR3 coding DNA: TGTGCCAGCAGACCTATAGCGGGACCTAGCACAGATACGCAGTATTTT. Translating it yields CASRPIAGPSTDTQYF.

This clone was found a few times. The rearrangement joins TRBV18 to TRBJ1-1; tentatively, D is TRBD1 (5 bases). Germline values: CDR1 KGHSH, CDR2 LQKENI. The CDR3 covers 15 residues. The V gene lost 6 bases and the J gene lost 4 bases, with 18 bases spanning the gap. The CDR3: CASSREQGGGTEAFF. The CDR3 DNA sequence: TGTGCCAGCTCGCGTGAGCAGGGAGGAGGCACTGAAGCTTTCTTT.

The V gene is TRBV5-1, the J gene TRBJ2-7; tentatively, D is TRBD2 (6 bases). This CDR3 comprises 13 residues. The germline CDR1 and CDR2 sequences are SGHRS and YFSETQ. V was clipped by 0 bases and J by 4 bases, with 8 bases between them. CDR3 sequence: CASSLVTSYEQYF. The CDR3 DNA is TGCGCCAGCAGCTTGGTGACTAGTTACGAGCAGTACTTC. The variable domain in full, with the rest retrieved from reference TRBV5-1 and TRBJ2-7, is KAGVTQTPRYLIKTRGQQVTLSCSPISGHRSVSWYQQTPGQGLQFLFEYFSETQRNKGNFPGRFSGRQFSNSRSEMNVSTLELGDSALYLCASSLVTSYEQYFGPGTRLTVT.

Only one count was recorded for this clone. This sequence joins TRBV29-1 and TRBJ1-1; D perhaps matches TRBD1 (6 bases). CDR3 length equals 13 residues. The V gene's germline CDR1 is SQVTM and CDR2 ANQGSEA. V was trimmed by 7 bases and J by 6 bases, leaving 18 bases between them. In nucleotides, the CDR3 is TGCAGCGCCGGTCAACAGGGCCCTTCTGAAGCTTTCTTT. The encoded protein is CSAGQQGPSEAFF.

This clone was seen once. The J gene is TRBJ2-1, the V gene TRBV7-2; TRBD1 aligns across 10 bases. In germline, CDR1 is SGHTA, CDR2 FQGNSA. The CDR3 runs 16 residues. Trimming removed 5 bases from V and 7 bases from J; junction bases left unmatched: 11. The chain's CDR3 is CASSARTGGGINEQFF. CDR3 coding DNA: TGTGCCAGCAGCGCGAGGACAGGGGGGGGGATAAATGAGCAGTTCTTC.

In this sample, this clone turned up many times. V is TRBV29-1 and J is TRBJ2-7; maybe TRBD2 (6 bases). The V end was cut by 5 bases, the J end by 3 bases, with 11 bases between. The CDR3 has 12 residues. Looked up from germline, CDR1 is SQVTM and CDR2 is ANQGSEA. The CDR3 DNA sequence: TGCAGCGTTAAGGGACTCGACTACGAGCAGTACTTC. Translation gives CSVKGLDYEQYF.

The J gene is TRBJ1-2, the V gene TRBV5-1, with D hard to call. The CDR3 runs to 13 residues. The germline CDR1 and CDR2 sequences are SGHRS and YFSETQ. Trimming removed 0 bases from V and 4 bases from J, with 7 bases in between. The CDR3 region is CASSLEGGYGYTF. The CDR3 nucleotides read TGCGCCAGCAGCTTGGAGGGAGGCTATGGCTACACCTTC.

V usage is TRBV7-2 and J usage is TRBJ1-6; 10 bases line up with TRBD1. Trimming at V came to 5 bases and at J to 9 bases, leaving 7 bases not matched to a gene. In germline, CDR1 is SGHTA, CDR2 FQGNSA. The CDR3 is made up of 15 amino acids. The CDR3 DNA follows: TGTGCCAGCAGCCGTCCCCGGGACAGGGGTTCACCCCTCCACTTT. This sequence encodes CASSRPRDRGSPLHF.

This clone was seen just once. The CDR3 region has the DNA TGTGCCAGCAGCGACAGGGACGTTCGGTATGGCTACACCTTC. Translated: CASSDRDVRYGYTF. V usage is TRBV6-2 or TRBV6-3 and J usage is TRBJ1-2; 7 bases map to TRBD1. There are 14 residues in the CDR3. Losses at the gene ends were 6 bases for V and 5 bases for J; bases not matched to a gene: 9. Germline assignment: CDR1 MNHEY and CDR2 SVGEGT.

The rearrangement uses TRBV30 and TRBJ2-5, with a possible D match to TRBD1 (5 bases). This CDR3 is 14 amino acids long. Germline CDR1 and CDR2: GTSNPN and SVGIG (reference sequence). Trimming pared 2 bases from V and 0 bases from J, leaving 10 bases between. The CDR3 here is CAWSPGHYQETQYF. For the CDR3, the DNA is TGTGCCTGGAGTCCTGGACACTACCAAGAGACCCAGTACTTC. The variable domain in full, with the rest retrieved from reference TRBV30 and TRBJ2-5, is SQTIHQWPATLVQPVGSPLSLECTVEGTSNPNLYWYRQAAGRGLQLLFYSVGIGQISSEVPQNLSASRPQDRQFILSSKKLLLSDSGFYLCAWSPGHYQETQYFGPGTRLLVL.

The chain employs TRBV5-5 and TRBJ1-1; no firm D call. The CDR3 totals 16 residues. Trimming removed 0 bases from V and 1 base from J, with 13 bases in between. Looked up from germline, CDR1 is SGHKS and CDR2 is YYEKEE (reference sequence). Here the CDR3 reads CASSLGHLNKNTEAFF. CDR3 nucleotide sequence: TGTGCCAGCAGCTTGGGACACCTGAACAAGAACACTGAAGCTTTCTTT.

The CDR3 sequence: CAWYSYNEQFF. The CDR3 coding sequence is TGTGCCTGGTATTCGTACAATGAGCAGTTCTTC. The chain employs TRBV30 and TRBJ2-1, with no clear D. The CDR3 length is 11 residues. In germline, CDR1 is GTSNPN, CDR2 SVGIG (reference sequence). V was pared by 5 bases and J by 4 bases, with 6 bases between.

The CDR3: CASSQDNQGKTQYF. The CDR3 region has the DNA TGTGCCAGCAGCCAAGATAACCAGGGTAAGACCCAGTACTTC. The chain uses TRBV3-1 (or the pseudogene TRBV3-2) and TRBJ2-5; maybe TRBD1 (5 bases). Germline V CDR1 and CDR2: LGHDT, YNNKEL (reference sequence). This CDR3 spans 14 amino acids. V was clipped by 0 bases and J by 6 bases, with 11 bases between them.

V usage is TRBV18 and J usage is TRBJ1-1, with D unresolved. Germline CDR1 and CDR2: KGHSH and LQKENI. V was clipped by 6 bases and J by 2 bases, with 10 bases between them. This CDR3 has 13 amino acids. CDR3 region: CASSKDTNTEAFF. In nucleotides, the CDR3 is TGTGCCAGCTCCAAAGACACAAACACTGAAGCTTTCTTT. Full variable domain (rest looked up from reference TRBV18 and TRBJ1-1): NAGVMQNPRHLVRRRGQEARLRCSPMKGHSHVYWYRQLPEEGLKFMVYLQKENIIDESGMPKERFSAEFPKEGPSILRIQQVVRGDSAAYFCASSKDTNTEAFFGQGTRLTVV.

In nucleotides, the CDR3 is TGCAGCGTTGAAGGAGTCAATGGTGCCTACGAGCAGTACTTC. It translates to CSVEGVNGAYEQYF. The chain combines TRBV29-1 with TRBJ2-7; no clear D gene. From germline, CDR1 is SQVTM and CDR2 ANQGSEA. The V gene lost 1 base and the J gene lost 2 bases, with 12 bases spanning the gap. This CDR3 has 14 residues.

The chain recombines TRBV7-6 with TRBJ2-2, with 10 bases that match TRBD2. This CDR3 is 16 amino acids long. CDR1 is SGHVS and CDR2 is FNYEAQ in the germline V gene. V was pared by 4 bases and J by 1 base, with 3 bases of the junction left unmatched. The CDR3 nucleotides are TGTGCCAGCAGCTCCCTAGCGGGGGAGAACACCGGGGAGCTGTTTTTT. This sequence encodes CASSSLAGENTGELFF.

The V gene is TRBV6-6, the J gene TRBJ2-7, with 7 nucleotides matching TRBD1. With V trimmed by 5 bases and J by 6 bases, 19 bases remained unmatched. The CDR3 extends over 17 amino acids. Germline loops: CDR1 MNHNY, CDR2 SVGAGI (reference sequence). CDR3 protein: CASSHRGQVDSAGEQYF. CDR3 nucleotides: TGTGCCAGCAGTCACAGAGGACAGGTCGATTCCGCGGGCGAGCAGTACTTC.

The chain links TRBV3-1 (or the pseudogene TRBV3-2) to TRBJ2-5; the match to TRBD2 covers 7 bases. V lost 4 bases and J lost 4; bases outside the gene matches: 6. Looked up from germline, CDR1 is LGHDT and CDR2 is YNNKEL (reference sequence). This CDR3 region has 14 residues. The CDR3 here is CASSPLGGRETQYF. The CDR3 DNA reads as TGTGCCAGCAGCCCCCTCGGCGGGAGAGAGACCCAGTACTTC.

V gene TRBV6-5 combines with J gene TRBJ1-5, with 7 bases identical to TRBD1. The CDR3 is made up of 14 amino acids. In germline, CDR1 is MNHEY, CDR2 SVGAGI. J gave up 2 bases and V 7 bases, and 5 bases lay outside the gene matches. CDR3 in DNA: TGTGCCAGCACCCGGGACAGCGGCAATCAGCCCCAGCATTTT. Amino acid sequence: CASTRDSGNQPQHF.